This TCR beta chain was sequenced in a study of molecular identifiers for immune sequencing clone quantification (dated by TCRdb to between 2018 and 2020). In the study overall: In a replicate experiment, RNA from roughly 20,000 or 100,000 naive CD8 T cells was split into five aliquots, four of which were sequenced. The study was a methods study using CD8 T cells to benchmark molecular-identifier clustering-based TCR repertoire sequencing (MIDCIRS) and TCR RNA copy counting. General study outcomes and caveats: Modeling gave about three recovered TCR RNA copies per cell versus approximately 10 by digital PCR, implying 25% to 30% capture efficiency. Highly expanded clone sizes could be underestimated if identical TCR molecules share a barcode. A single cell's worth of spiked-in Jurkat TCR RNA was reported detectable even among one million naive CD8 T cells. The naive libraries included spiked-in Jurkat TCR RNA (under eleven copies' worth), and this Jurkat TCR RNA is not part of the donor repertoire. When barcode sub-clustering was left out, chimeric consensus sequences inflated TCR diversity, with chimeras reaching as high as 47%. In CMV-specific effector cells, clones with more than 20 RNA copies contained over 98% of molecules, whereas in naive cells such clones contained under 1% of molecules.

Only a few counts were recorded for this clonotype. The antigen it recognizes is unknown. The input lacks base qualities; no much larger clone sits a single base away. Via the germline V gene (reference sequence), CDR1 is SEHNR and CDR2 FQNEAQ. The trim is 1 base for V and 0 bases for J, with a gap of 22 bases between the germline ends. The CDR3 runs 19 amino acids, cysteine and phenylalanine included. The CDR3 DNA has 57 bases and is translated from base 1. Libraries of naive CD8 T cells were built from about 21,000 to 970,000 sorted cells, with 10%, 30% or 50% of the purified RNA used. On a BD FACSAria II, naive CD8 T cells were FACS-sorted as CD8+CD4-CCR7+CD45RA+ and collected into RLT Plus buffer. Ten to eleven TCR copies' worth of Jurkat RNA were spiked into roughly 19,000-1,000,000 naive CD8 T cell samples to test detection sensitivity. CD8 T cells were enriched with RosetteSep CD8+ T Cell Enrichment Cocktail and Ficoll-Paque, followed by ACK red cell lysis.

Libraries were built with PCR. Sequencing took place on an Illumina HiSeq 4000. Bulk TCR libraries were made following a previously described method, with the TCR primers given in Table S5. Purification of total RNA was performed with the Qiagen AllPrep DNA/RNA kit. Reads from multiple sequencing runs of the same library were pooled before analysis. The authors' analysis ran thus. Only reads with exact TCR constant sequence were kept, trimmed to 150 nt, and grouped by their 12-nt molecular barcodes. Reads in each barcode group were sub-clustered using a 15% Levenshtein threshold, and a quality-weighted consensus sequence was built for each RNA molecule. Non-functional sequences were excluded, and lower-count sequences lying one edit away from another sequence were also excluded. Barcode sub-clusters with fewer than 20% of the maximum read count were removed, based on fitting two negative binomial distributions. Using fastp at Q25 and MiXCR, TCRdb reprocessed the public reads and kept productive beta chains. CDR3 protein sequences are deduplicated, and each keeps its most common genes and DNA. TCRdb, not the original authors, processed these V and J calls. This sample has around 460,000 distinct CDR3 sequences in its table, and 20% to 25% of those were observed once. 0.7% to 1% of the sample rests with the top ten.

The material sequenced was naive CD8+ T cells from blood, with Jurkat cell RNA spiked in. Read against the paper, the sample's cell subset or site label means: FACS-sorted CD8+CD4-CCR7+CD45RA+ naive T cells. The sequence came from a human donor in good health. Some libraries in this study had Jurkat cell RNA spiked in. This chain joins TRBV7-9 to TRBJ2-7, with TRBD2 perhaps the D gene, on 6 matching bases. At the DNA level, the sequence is TGTGCCAGCAGCTTAGTATTAGCGGCCTACCAGAGAAGCTCCTACGAGCAGTACTTC. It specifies CASSLVLAAYQRSSYEQYF.